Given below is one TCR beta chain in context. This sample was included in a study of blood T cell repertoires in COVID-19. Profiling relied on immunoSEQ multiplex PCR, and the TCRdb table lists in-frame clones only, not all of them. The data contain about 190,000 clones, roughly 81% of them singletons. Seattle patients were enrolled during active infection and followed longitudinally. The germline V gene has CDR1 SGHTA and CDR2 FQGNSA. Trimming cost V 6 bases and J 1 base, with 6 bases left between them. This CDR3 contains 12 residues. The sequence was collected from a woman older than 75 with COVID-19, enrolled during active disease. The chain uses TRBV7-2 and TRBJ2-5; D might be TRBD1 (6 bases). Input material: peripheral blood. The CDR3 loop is CASRDSQETQYF. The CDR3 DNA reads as TGTGCCAGCAGGGACAGCCAAGAGACCCAGTACTTC. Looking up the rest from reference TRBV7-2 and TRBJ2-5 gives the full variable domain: GAGVSQSPSNKVTEKGKDVELRCDPISGHTALYWYRQSLGQGLEFLIYFQGNSAPDKSGLPSDRFSAERTGGSVSTLTIQRTQQEDSAVYLCASRDSQETQYFGPGTRLLVL.